This T cell receptor (beta chain) is drawn from a study of blood T cell repertoires in COVID-19. This table comes from immunoSEQ multiplex PCR, and its TCRdb copy is limited to in-frame clones, with some not included. The repertoire holds about 100,000 clones, with about four fifths as singletons. The CDR3 sequence is 12 residues long. In germline, CDR1 is ENHRY, CDR2 SYGVKD. J lost 5 bases, V lost 4 bases, and 0 bases had no gene match. Material for sequencing was peripheral blood. The chain couples TRBV10-3 to TRBJ1-2; 8 bases map to TRBD1. The source of this sequence is a woman aged 80 or over with active or convalescent COVID-19. The CDR3 loop reads CAISGDRYGYTF. CDR3 DNA: TGTGCCATCAGTGGGGACAGGTATGGCTACACCTTC.